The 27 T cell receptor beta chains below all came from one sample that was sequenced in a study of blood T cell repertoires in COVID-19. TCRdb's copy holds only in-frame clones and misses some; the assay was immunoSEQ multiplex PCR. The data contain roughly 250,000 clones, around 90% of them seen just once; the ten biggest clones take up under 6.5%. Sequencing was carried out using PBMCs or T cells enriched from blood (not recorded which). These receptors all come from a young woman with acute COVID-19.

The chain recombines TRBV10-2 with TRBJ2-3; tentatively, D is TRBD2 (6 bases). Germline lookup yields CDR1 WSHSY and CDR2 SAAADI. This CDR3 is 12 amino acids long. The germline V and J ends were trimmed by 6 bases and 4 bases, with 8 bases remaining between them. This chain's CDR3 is CASSGLSDTQYF. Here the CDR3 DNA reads TGCGCCAGCAGCGGACTATCAGATACGCAGTATTTT.

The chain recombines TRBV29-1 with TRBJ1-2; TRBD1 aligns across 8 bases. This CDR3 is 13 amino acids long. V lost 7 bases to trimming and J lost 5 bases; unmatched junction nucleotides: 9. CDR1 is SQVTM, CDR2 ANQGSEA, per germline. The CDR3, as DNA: TGCAGCGGCGACAGGGGCGCCCCTTATGGCTACACCTTC. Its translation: CSGDRGAPYGYTF.

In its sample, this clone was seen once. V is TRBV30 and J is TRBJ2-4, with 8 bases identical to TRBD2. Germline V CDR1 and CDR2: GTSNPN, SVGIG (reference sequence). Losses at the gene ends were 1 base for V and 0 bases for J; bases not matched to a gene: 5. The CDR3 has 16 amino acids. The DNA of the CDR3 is TGTGCCTGGAGTGCCGGGGGGGGGTTAGCCAAAAACATTCAGTACTTC. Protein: CAWSAGGGLAKNIQYF.

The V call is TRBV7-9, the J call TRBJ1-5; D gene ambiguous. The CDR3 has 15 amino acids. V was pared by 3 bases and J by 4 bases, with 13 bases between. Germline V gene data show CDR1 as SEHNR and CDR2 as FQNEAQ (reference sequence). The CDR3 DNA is TGTGCCAGCAGCTTGGGCAGACAAGGTAATCAGCCCCAGCATTTT. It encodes CASSLGRQGNQPQHF. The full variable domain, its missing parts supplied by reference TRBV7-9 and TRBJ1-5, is DTGVSQNPRHKITKRGQNVTFRCDPISEHNRLYWYRQTLGQGPEFLTYFQNEAQLEKSRLLSDRFSAERPKGSFSTLEIQRTEQGDSAMYLCASSLGRQGNQPQHFGDGTRLSIL.

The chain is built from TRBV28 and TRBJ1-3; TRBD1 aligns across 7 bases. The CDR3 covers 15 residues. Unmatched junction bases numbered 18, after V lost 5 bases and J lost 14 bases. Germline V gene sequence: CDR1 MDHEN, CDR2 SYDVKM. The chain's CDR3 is CASSPPTGLAALVYF. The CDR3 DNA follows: TGTGCCAGCAGTCCCCCGACAGGGTTGGCGGCTCTCGTATATTTT.

The CDR3 reads CASSSGGGYTGELFF. The CDR3 DNA follows: TGTGCCAGCAGCTCAGGCGGGGGGTACACCGGGGAGCTGTTTTTT. The chain combines TRBV7-3 with TRBJ2-2, with 8 bases lining up with TRBD2. The CDR3 loop spans 15 amino acids. The V gene end was trimmed by 4 bases and the J gene end by 3 bases; junction bases not matched to a gene: 4. Germline assignment: CDR1 SGHTA and CDR2 FQGTGA.

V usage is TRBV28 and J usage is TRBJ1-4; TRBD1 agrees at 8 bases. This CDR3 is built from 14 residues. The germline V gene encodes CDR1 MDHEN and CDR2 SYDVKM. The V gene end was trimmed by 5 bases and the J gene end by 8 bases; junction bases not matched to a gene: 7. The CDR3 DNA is TGTGCCAGCAGTGAAGACAGGGGAGGAGAAAAACTGTTTTTT. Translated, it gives CASSEDRGGEKLFF.

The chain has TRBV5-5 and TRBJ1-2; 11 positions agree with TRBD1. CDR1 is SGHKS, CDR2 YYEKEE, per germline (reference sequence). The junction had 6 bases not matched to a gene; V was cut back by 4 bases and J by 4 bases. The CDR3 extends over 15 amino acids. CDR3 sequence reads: CASSPRTGGAYGYTF. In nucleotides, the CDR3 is TGTGCCAGCAGCCCGAGGACAGGGGGCGCCTATGGCTACACCTTC.

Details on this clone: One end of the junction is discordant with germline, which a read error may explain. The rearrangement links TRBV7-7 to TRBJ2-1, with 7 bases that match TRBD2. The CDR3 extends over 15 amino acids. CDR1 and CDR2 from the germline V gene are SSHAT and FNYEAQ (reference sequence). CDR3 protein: CASSLGRELYNEQFF. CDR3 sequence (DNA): TGTGCTAGCAGCTTGGGGCGGGAGCTTTACAATGAGCAGTTCTTC.

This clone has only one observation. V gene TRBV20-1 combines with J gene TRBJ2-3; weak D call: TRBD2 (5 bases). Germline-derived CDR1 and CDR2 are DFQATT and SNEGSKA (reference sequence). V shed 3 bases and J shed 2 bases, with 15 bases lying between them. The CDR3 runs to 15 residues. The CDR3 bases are TGCAGTGCTAGTCCGCTAGCACCTAACACAGATACGCAGTATTTT. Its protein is CSASPLAPNTDTQYF.

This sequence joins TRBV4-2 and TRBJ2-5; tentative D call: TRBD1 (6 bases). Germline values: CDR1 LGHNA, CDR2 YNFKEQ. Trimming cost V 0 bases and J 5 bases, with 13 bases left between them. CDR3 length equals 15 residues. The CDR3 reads CASSQDQGSRETQYF. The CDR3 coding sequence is TGTGCCAGCAGCCAAGATCAGGGGAGCCGGGAGACCCAGTACTTC.

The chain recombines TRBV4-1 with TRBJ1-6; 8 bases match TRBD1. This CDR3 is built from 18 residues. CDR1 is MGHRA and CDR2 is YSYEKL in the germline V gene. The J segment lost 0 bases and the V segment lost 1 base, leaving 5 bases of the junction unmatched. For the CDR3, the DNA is TGCGCCAGCAGCCAAGGGGGACAGGCTAGCTCCTATAATTCACCCCTCCACTTT. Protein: CASSQGGQASSYNSPLHF.

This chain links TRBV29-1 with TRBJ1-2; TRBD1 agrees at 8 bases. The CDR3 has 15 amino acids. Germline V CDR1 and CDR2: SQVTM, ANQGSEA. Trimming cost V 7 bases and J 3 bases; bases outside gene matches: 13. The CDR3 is CSGGEPDRADYGYTF. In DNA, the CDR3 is TGCAGCGGGGGGGAACCGGACAGGGCGGACTATGGCTACACCTTC.

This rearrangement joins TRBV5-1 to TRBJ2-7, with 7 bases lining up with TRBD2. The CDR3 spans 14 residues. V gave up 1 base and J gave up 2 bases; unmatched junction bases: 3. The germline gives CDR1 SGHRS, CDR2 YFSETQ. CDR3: CASSLRGSAYEQYF. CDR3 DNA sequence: TGCGCCAGCAGCTTGCGCGGGAGTGCCTACGAGCAGTACTTC.

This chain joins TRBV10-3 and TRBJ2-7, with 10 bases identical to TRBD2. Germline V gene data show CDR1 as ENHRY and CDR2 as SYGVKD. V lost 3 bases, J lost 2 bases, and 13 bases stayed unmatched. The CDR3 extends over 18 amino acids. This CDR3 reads CAISDRSSGSTATYEQYF. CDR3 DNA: TGTGCCATCAGTGATCGGTCTAGCGGGAGTACCGCGACCTACGAGCAGTACTTC.

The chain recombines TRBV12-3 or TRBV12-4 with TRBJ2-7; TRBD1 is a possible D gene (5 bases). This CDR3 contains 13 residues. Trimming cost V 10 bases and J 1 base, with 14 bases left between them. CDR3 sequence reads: CATRSDTSYEQYF. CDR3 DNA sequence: TGTGCCACCCGGTCGGACACGTCCTACGAGCAGTACTTC.

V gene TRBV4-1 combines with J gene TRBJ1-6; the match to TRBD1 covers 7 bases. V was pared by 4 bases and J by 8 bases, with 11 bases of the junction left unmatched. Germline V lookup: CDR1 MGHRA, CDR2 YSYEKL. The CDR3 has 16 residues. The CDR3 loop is CASSPWDRDPDSPLHF. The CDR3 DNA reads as TGCGCCAGCAGCCCGTGGGACAGAGACCCGGATTCACCCCTCCACTTT.

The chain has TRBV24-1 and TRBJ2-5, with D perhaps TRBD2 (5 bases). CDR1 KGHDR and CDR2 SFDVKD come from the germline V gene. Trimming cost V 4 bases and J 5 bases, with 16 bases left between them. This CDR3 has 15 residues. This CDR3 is CATSDPISGDETQYF. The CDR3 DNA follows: TGTGCCACCAGTGACCCGATATCCGGGGATGAGACCCAGTACTTC.

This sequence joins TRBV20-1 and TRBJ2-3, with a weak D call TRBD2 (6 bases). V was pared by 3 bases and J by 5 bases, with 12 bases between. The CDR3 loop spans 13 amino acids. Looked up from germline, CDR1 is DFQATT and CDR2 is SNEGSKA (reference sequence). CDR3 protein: CSASVRAGDTQYF. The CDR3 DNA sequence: TGCAGTGCTAGTGTACGAGCGGGAGATACGCAGTATTTT.

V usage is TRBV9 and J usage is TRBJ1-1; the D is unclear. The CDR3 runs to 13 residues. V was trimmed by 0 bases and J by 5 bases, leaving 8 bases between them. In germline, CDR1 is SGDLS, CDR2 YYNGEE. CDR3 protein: CASSVVRETEAFF. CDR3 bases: TGTGCCAGCAGCGTAGTCCGGGAAACTGAAGCTTTCTTT.

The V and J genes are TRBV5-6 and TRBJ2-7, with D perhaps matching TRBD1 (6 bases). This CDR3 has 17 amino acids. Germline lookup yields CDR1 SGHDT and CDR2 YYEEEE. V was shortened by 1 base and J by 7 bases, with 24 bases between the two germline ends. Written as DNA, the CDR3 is TGTGCCAGCAGCTTGTTGGGGGTAGGGCAGGGGCAGAGGGAGCAGTACTTC. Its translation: CASSLLGVGQGQREQYF.

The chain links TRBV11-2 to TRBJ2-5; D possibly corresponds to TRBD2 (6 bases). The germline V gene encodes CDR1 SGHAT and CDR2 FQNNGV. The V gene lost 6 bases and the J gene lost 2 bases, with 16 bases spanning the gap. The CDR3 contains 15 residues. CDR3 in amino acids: CASRLTSKGQETQYF. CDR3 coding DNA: TGTGCCAGCAGACTAACTAGCAAAGGACAAGAGACCCAGTACTTC.

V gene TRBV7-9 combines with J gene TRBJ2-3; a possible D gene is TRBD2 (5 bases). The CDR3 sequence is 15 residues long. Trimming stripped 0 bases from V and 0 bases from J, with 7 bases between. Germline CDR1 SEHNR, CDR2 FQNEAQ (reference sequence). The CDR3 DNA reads TGTGCCAGCAGCTTAGCTAGCGCTAGCACAGATACGCAGTATTTT. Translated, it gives CASSLASASTDTQYF.

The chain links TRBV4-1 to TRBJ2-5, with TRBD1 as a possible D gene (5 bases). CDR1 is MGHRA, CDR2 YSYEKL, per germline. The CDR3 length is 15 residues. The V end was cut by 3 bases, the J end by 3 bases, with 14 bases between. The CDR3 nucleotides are TGCGCCAGCAGCCAGCTTAGACAGCCTGAAGAGACCCAGTACTTC. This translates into CASSQLRQPEETQYF.

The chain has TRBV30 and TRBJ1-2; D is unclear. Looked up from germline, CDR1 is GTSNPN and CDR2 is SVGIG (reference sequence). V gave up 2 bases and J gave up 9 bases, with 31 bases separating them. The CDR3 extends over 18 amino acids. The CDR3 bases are TGTGCCTGGAGTCCCTTAAATTCTATTTCTAGTGATCCTTTAAGCTACACCTTC. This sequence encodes CAWSPLNSISSDPLSYTF. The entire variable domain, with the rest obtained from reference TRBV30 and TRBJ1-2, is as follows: SQTIHQWPATLVQPVGSPLSLECTVEGTSNPNLYWYRQAAGRGLQLLFYSVGIGQISSEVPQNLSASRPQDRQFILSSKKLLLSDSGFYLCAWSPLNSISSDPLSYTFGSGTRLTVV.

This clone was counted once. The CDR3, as DNA: TGTGCCAGTAGTATAAATGGGGCTGGCGGGGAGCTGTTTTTT. Protein product: CASSINGAGGELFF. The chain links TRBV19 to TRBJ2-2; TRBD1 might be the D (5 bases). The V and J ends lost 2 bases and 7 bases respectively, with 11 bases between them. Germline lookup yields CDR1 LNHDA and CDR2 SQIVND (reference sequence). The CDR3 totals 14 residues.

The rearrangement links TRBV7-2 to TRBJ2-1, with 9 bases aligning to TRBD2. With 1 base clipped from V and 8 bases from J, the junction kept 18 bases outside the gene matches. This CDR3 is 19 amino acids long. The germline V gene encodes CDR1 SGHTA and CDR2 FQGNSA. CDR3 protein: CASSLVGSGSIKGRDEQFF. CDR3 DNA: TGTGCCAGCAGCTTAGTCGGTAGCGGGAGTATTAAAGGTAGAGATGAGCAGTTCTTC.